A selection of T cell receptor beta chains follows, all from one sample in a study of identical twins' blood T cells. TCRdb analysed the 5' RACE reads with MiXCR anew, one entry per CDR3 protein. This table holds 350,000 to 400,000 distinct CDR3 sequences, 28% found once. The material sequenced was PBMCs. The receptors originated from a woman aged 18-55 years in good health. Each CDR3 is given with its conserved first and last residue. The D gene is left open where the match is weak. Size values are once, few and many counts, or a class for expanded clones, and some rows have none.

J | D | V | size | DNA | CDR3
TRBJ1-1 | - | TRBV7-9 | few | TGTGCCAGCAGCTCCCCGGCAGGTTGGTTTACGAACACTGAAGCTTTCTTT | CASSSPAGWFTNTEAFF
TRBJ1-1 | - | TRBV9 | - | TGTGCCAGCAGCCCAACGACCGGGACACCAAACACTGAAGCTTTCTTT | CASSPTTGTPNTEAFF
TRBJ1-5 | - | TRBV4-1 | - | TGCGCCAGCAGCCAAGAAGGTGGGGGGTATAGCAATCAGCCCCAGCATTTT | CASSQEGGGYSNQPQHF
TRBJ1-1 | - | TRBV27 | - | TGTGCCAGCGCTTTTGGGGCGCTGGGGCACACTGAAGCTTTCTTT | CASAFGALGHTEAFF
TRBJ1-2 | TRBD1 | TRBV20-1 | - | TGCAGTGCGATTTTCGACAGGGATGGCTACACCTTC | CSAIFDRDGYTF
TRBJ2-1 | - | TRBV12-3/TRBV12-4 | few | TGTGCCAGCAGTCCAGTAGGGGGGGAACACAATGAGCAGTTCTTC | CASSPVGGEHNEQFF
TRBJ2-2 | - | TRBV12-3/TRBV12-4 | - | TGTGCCAGCATTCTGGCCGCCGGGGAGCTGTTTTTT | CASILAAGELFF
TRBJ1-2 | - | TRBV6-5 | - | TGTGCCAGCGCACCGGGACACGAGTTCTATGGCTACACCTTC | CASAPGHEFYGYTF
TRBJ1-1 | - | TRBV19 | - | TGTGCCAGTAGTGCCTGGGGGGGCACTGAAGCTTTCTTT | CASSAWGGTEAFF
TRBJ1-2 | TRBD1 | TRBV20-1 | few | TGCAGTGCTAGAGATATCCTGAGGGGGCAGTATGGCTACACCTTC | CSARDILRGQYGYTF
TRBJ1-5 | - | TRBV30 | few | TGTGCCTGGAGTGGGTCAGGGAGCAATCAGCCCCAGCATTTT | CAWSGSGSNQPQHF
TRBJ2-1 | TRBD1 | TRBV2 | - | TGTGCCAGCAGTCCCGACAGGGGTGGATACAATGAGCAGTTCTTC | CASSPDRGGYNEQFF
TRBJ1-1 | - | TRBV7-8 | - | TGTGCCAGCAGCTTAGAATGGAGTGTCACTGAAGCTTTCTTT | CASSLEWSVTEAFF
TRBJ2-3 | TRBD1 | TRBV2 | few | TGTGCCAGCAGTGAAATGGGGACAGGGGCAGATACGCAGTATTTT | CASSEMGTGADTQYF
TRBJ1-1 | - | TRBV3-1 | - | TGTGCCAGCAGCCCCATAGGGACGTCTGAAGCTTTCTTT | CASSPIGTSEAFF
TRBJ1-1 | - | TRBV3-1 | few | TGTGCCAGCAAGGACAAATTTTCCAACACTGAAGCTTTCTTT | CASKDKFSNTEAFF
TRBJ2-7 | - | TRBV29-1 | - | TGCAGCTCAGTGATCACGGGCGAGCAGTACTTC | CSSVITGEQYF
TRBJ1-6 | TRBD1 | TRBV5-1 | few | TGCGCCAGCAGCTTGCCGGACAGGGGAACACCCCTCCACTTT | CASSLPDRGTPLHF
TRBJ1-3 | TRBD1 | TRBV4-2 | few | TGTGCCAGCAGCCAACCGGGACAGGCGATCTCTGGAAACACCATATATTTT | CASSQPGQAISGNTIYF
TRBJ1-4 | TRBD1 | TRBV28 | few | TGTGCCAGCAGTTCCCCTGGGACAGGGATAATCAATGAAAAACTGTTTTTT | CASSSPGTGIINEKLFF
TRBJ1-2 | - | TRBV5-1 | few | TGCGCCAGCAACGATGGGGGGGGCAACTATGGCTACACCTTC | CASNDGGGNYGYTF
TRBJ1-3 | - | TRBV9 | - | TGTGCCAGCAGCGTAGGCCAGCGTGAGGGAAACACCATATATTTT | CASSVGQREGNTIYF
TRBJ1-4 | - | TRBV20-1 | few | TGCAGTGCTAGAGAGGAAAATGAAAAACTGTTTTTT | CSAREENEKLFF
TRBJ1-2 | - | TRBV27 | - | TGTGCCAGCAGTTTGCTGCCTCTTAACTATGGCTACACCTTC | CASSLLPLNYGYTF
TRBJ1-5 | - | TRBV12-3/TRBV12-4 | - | TGTGCCAGCAGTTCCGACAGCAAAAATCAGCCCCAGCATTTT | CASSSDSKNQPQHF
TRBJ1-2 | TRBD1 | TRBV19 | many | TGTGCCAGCTCACGCGACAGGGGAAACTATGGCTACACCTTC | CASSRDRGNYGYTF
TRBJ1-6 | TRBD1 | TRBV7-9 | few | TGTGCCAGCAGTTTTACAGGGGAATCACCCCTCCACTTT | CASSFTGESPLHF
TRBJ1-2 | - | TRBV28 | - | TGTGCCAGCAGTTTCGGGCTTGCGGGGGTGTTCGGCTACACCTTC | CASSFGLAGVFGYTF
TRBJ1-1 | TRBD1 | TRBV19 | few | TGTGCCAGTAGCAGGCTCCGGACAGGGTCTTCCATGAACACTGAAGCTTTCTTT | CASSRLRTGSSMNTEAFF
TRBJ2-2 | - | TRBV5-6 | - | TGTGCCAGCAGGGATAGGGGCCTATTGATCGGGGAGCTGTTTTTT | CASRDRGLLIGELFF
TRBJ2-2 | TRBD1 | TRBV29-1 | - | TGCAGCGTTTACAGGGGGTACACCGGGGAGCTGTTTTTT | CSVYRGYTGELFF
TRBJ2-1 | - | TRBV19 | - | TGTGCCAGTAGTATGGTAGGCCGGAGCAATGAGCAGTTCTTC | CASSMVGRSNEQFF
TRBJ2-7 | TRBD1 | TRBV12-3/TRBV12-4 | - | TGTGCCAGCAGCCCCAGACCGGGACAGGGTAACCACGAGCAGTACTTC | CASSPRPGQGNHEQYF
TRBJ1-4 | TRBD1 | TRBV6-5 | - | TGTGCCAGCAGTCCCCGGGACAGGGGTACGACTAATGAAAAACTGTTTTTT | CASSPRDRGTTNEKLFF
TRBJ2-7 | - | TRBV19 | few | TGTGCCAGTAGTCCCTGGGGCGTCTCCTACGAGCAGTACTTC | CASSPWGVSYEQYF
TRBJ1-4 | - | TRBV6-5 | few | TGTGCCAGCAGTTATTCTCAATTGGGGGAAAAACTGTTTTTT | CASSYSQLGEKLFF
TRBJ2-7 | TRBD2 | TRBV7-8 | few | TGTGCCAGCAGCTTTGGGACTAGCGGCTACGAGCAGTACTTC | CASSFGTSGYEQYF
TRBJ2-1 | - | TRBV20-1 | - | TGCAGTGCTGAGCGGGTCTTTGAGCAGTTCTTC | CSAERVFEQFF
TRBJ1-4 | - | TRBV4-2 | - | TGTGCCAGCAGCCAAGAAGCGGGGACTGAGAATGAAAAACTGTTTTTT | CASSQEAGTENEKLFF
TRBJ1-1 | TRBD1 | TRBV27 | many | TGTGCCAGCAGTTTATCTAGGGACAGGGGGTTTCTGACTGAAGCTTTCTTT | CASSLSRDRGFLTEAFF
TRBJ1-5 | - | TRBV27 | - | TGTGCCAGCAGTTTCGCAGGGGATAGCAATCAGCCCCAGCATTTT | CASSFAGDSNQPQHF
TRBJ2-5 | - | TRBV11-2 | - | TGTGCCTGCAGCTTAGTGGACGAGACCCAGTACTTC | CACSLVDETQYF
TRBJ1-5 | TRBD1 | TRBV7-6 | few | TGTGCCAGCAGCTTAAGGGCCGGGACAGGGAACAATCAGCCCCAGCATTTT | CASSLRAGTGNNQPQHF
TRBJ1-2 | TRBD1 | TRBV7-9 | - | TGTGCCAGCAGCCGACAGGGGAAGAGGAGCTACACCTTC | CASSRQGKRSYTF
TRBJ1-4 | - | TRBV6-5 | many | TGTGCCAGCAGCCAATTTTTTACTCCAGGGGAAAAACTGTTTTTT | CASSQFFTPGEKLFF
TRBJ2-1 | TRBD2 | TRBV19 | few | TGTGCCAGTACCATAGTAGCGGGAGGGGATGAGCAGTTCTTC | CASTIVAGGDEQFF
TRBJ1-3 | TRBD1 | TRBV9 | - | TGTGCCAGCAGCCCTACACCGGGACAGGGTTATTATGGAAACACCGTATATTTT | CASSPTPGQGYYGNTVYF
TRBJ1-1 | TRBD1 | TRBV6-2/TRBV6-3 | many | TGTGCCAGCAGAACAGGGGCCCGAACCTCTGAAGCTTTCTTT | CASRTGARTSEAFF
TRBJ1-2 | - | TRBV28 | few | TGTGCCAGCAGTATCCCGACGGCTGGCTACACCTTC | CASSIPTAGYTF
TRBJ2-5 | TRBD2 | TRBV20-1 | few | TGCAGTGCTCTAATGGGGACTAGCCAAGAGACCCAGTACTTC | CSALMGTSQETQYF
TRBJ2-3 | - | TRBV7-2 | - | TGTGCCAGCAGCTTAACAAGGAAAGATACGCAGTATTTT | CASSLTRKDTQYF
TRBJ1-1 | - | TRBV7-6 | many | TGTGCGAACGACAGAGAAGCTTTCTTT | CANDREAFF
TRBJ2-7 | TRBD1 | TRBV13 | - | TGTGCCAGCAGCCCTGGACAGGGAACAACCTACGAGCAGTACTTC | CASSPGQGTTYEQYF
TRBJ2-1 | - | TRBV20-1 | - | TGCAGTGCTGCGTACGGCACCGGTGAGCAGTTCTTC | CSAAYGTGEQFF
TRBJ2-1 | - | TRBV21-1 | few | TGTGCCAGCATAAGCGCATGGGTCAATGAGCAGTTCTTC | CASISAWVNEQFF
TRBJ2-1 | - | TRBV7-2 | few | TGTGCCAGCAGCCCACAGATTTTGGGCGAGCAGTTCTTC | CASSPQILGEQFF
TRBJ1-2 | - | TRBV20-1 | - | TGCAGTGCGTCCGCCCCTACCTATGGCCACACCTTC | CSASAPTYGHTF
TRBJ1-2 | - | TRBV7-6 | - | TGTGCCAGCAGCCCCCAAAAACAGGCCCTATATGGCTACACCTTC | CASSPQKQALYGYTF
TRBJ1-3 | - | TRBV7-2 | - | TGTGCCAGCAGCTTCTCGAGGGGCGGTCTTGAGGGTGGAAACACCATATATTTT | CASSFSRGGLEGGNTIYF
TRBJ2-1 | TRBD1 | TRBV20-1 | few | TGCAGTGCTAGAGTAGGGACAGGGACCTACAATGAGCAGTTCTTC | CSARVGTGTYNEQFF